Each of the 30 T cell receptor beta chains below was sequenced from the same sample in a study of Ad26.COV2.S vaccination and SARS-CoV-2 variants. Sequencing used immunoSEQ multiplex PCR; TCRdb keeps in-frame clones, though not all of them. The table includes about 350,000 clones, around 92% detected once. Sequences were derived from peripheral blood, sampled after recovery from COVID-19. These TCRs come from a human donor who had recovered from COVID-19.

The gene calls are TRBV4-2 and TRBJ2-1; 7 bases align to TRBD2. Looked up from germline, CDR1 is LGHNA and CDR2 is YNFKEQ. The CDR3 has 16 residues. With 1 base clipped from V and 9 bases from J, the junction kept 12 bases outside the gene matches. The DNA of the CDR3 is TGTGCCAGCAGCCAAGTGAGAGCGGGGTCTGGTAGTGAGCAGTTCTTC. It yields the protein CASSQVRAGSGSEQFF.

DNA for the CDR3: TGTGCCAGCAGCCAGCGACAGGTAGTGGGGAGTGAAGCTTTCTTT. This translates into CASSQRQVVGSEAFF. The J gene is TRBJ1-1, the V gene TRBV13, with D perhaps TRBD1 (6 bases). The germline CDR1 and CDR2 sequences are PRHDT and FYEKMQ (reference sequence). The V end lost 5 bases, the J end lost 7 bases, and 20 bases lay between the germline ends. There are 15 residues in the CDR3.

The chain uses TRBV10-3 and TRBJ2-7; D gene ambiguous. V was trimmed by 6 bases and J by 4 bases, leaving 13 bases between them. The CDR3 sequence is 13 residues long. CDR1 ENHRY and CDR2 SYGVKD come from the germline V gene. DNA of the CDR3: TGTGCCATCAGGGATCCCTCAACTTACGAGCAGTACTTC. This gives the protein CAIRDPSTYEQYF.

The genes are TRBV5-1 and TRBJ1-2; D possibly corresponds to TRBD1 (6 bases). The length of the CDR3 is 17 residues. Looked up from germline, CDR1 is SGHRS and CDR2 is YFSETQ. Trimming cost V 0 bases and J 3 bases, with 18 bases left between them. The chain's CDR3 is CASSLEGGGSVYYGYTF. The CDR3 nucleotides are TGCGCCAGCAGCTTGGAGGGGGGCGGATCAGTCTACTATGGCTACACCTTC.

The chain employs TRBV21-1 and TRBJ2-7; no DNA check was done on the table's D call, TRBD1. TRBV21-1 is a pseudogene segment. This CDR3 spans 13 amino acids. CDR3: CASSADRAYEQYF. CDR3 in DNA: TGTGCCAGCAGCGCAGACAGGGCCTACGAGCAGTACTTC.

This chain joins TRBV13 and TRBJ1-2, with D possibly matching TRBD1 (5 bases). The CDR3 has 13 residues. From germline, CDR1 is PRHDT and CDR2 FYEKMQ (reference sequence). Trimming took off 5 bases at V and 14 bases at J, with 21 bases between the two ends. The CDR3 protein is CASSPSGVVYFTF. Written as DNA, the CDR3 is TGTGCCAGCAGCCCGTCGGGGGTGGTTTATTTTACCTTC.

The chain is built from TRBV4-3 and TRBJ2-1; TRBD2 matches at 11 bases. CDR3 length: 16 residues. The V segment lost 4 bases and the J segment 8 bases; nucleotides outside the gene matches: 10. Germline CDR1 is LGHNA and CDR2 is YSLEER. CDR3 in amino acids: CASSPLAGGSPHEQFF. In nucleotides, the CDR3 is TGCGCCAGCAGCCCATTAGCGGGGGGGTCCCCCCATGAGCAGTTCTTC.

The chain employs TRBV6-6 and TRBJ2-1; 11 bases map to TRBD2. This CDR3 is 15 amino acids long. The J segment lost 5 bases and the V segment lost 3 bases, leaving 3 bases of the junction unmatched. CDR1 MNHNY and CDR2 SVGAGI come from the germline V gene (reference sequence). Here the CDR3 DNA reads TGTGCCAGCAGTTATCTAGCGGGAGGACACAATGAGCAGTTCTTC. Its translation is CASSYLAGGHNEQFF.

The rearrangement joins TRBV28 to TRBJ2-7; 8 nucleotides line up with TRBD2. The CDR3 runs 13 residues. CDR1 is MDHEN and CDR2 is SYDVKM in the germline V gene. V was pared by 7 bases and J by 3 bases, with 5 bases of the junction left unmatched. CDR3 region: CASTYTSGYEQYF. CDR3 nucleotide sequence: TGTGCCAGCACCTATACTAGCGGCTACGAGCAGTACTTC.

The chain carries TRBV4-2 and TRBJ2-5, with TRBD2 matching over 12 bases. V gave up 4 bases and J gave up 5 bases; unmatched junction bases: 8. The CDR3 length is 16 residues. In germline, CDR1 is LGHNA, CDR2 YNFKEQ. The CDR3, as DNA: TGTGCCAGCAGCCGATCTAGCGGGGGGGCCGAGGAGACCCAGTACTTC. Its protein product is CASSRSSGGAEETQYF.

The V and J genes are TRBV4-1 and TRBJ1-3; D call uncertain. In germline, CDR1 is MGHRA, CDR2 YSYEKL. V was clipped by 2 bases and J by 0 bases, with 8 bases between them. The CDR3 spans 15 residues. The CDR3 sequence is CASSQPGISGNTIYF. The DNA for the CDR3 is TGCGCCAGCAGCCAACCCGGGATCTCTGGAAACACCATATATTTT.

J is TRBJ1-5 and V is TRBV7-2; no clear D. Trimming pared 2 bases from V and 5 bases from J, leaving 10 bases between. Germline values: CDR1 SGHTA, CDR2 FQGNSA. The CDR3 runs 14 residues. The CDR3 bases are TGTGCCAGCAGCTTATGGTTCGTATATCAGCCCCAGCATTTT. This gives the protein CASSLWFVYQPQHF.

This clone was seen a few times. The chain recombines TRBV5-6 with TRBJ1-6, with D maybe TRBD1 (6 bases). V was trimmed by 0 bases and J by 7 bases, leaving 8 bases between them. The V gene's germline CDR1 is SGHDT and CDR2 YYEEEE. The CDR3 spans 14 residues. The CDR3 sequence is CASSLAGANSPLHF. CDR3 DNA: TGTGCCAGCAGCTTGGCAGGGGCCAATTCACCCCTCCACTTT.

V and J are TRBV11-1 and TRBJ1-1; D uncertain. V was shortened by 1 base and J by 1 base, with 13 bases between the two germline ends. Germline lookup yields CDR1 SGHAT and CDR2 FQDESV (reference sequence). The CDR3 extends over 16 amino acids. The CDR3 sequence: CASSLVSGGANTEAFF. The CDR3 DNA is TGTGCCAGCAGCTTAGTCTCAGGCGGTGCGAACACTGAAGCTTTCTTT.

CDR3 in amino acids: CASSQDQGRIAEAFF. CDR3 bases: TGTGCCAGCAGCCAAGACCAGGGTAGAATTGCTGAAGCTTTCTTT. This chain uses TRBV3-1 (or the pseudogene TRBV3-2) with TRBJ1-1; a weak D match, TRBD1 (5 bases). CDR3 length: 15 residues. V was clipped by 0 bases and J by 6 bases, with 14 bases between them. In germline, CDR1 is LGHDT, CDR2 YNNKEL (reference sequence).

The rearrangement joins TRBV6-1 to TRBJ2-3; no clear D gene. The CDR3 sequence is 11 residues long. Trimming pared 3 bases from V and 7 bases from J, leaving 5 bases between. Germline assignment: CDR1 MNHNS and CDR2 SASEGT. CDR3 nucleotides: TGTGCCAGCAGTGAGGGTTATACGCAGTATTTT. Translating it yields CASSEGYTQYF.

The rearrangement uses TRBV10-3 and TRBJ2-2; D not certain. CDR1 and CDR2 from the germline V gene are ENHRY and SYGVKD. V lost 3 bases to trimming and J lost 1 base, with 6 bases between them. This CDR3 comprises 14 residues. The CDR3 region has the DNA TGTGCCATCAGTGAAATAGGGAACACCGGGGAGCTGTTTTTT. This gives the protein CAISEIGNTGELFF.

The chain links TRBV3-1 (or the pseudogene TRBV3-2) to TRBJ1-4; a weak D match, TRBD1 (5 bases). V lost 0 bases, J lost 8 bases, and 13 bases lay in between. This CDR3 contains 15 residues. Germline CDR1 and CDR2: LGHDT and YNNKEL (reference sequence). The CDR3 spells CASSQDMGRAEKLFF. In DNA, the CDR3 is TGTGCCAGCAGCCAAGATATGGGGCGGGCGGAAAAACTGTTTTTT.

The rearrangement links TRBV29-1 to TRBJ2-1; TRBD1 matches 7 bases. The germline V gene has CDR1 SQVTM and CDR2 ANQGSEA. V was pared by 5 bases and J by 8 bases, with 3 bases of the junction left unmatched. The CDR3 extends over 11 amino acids. For the CDR3, the DNA is TGCAGCGTTTTACAGGGGCATGAGCAGTTCTTC. Amino acid sequence: CSVLQGHEQFF.

The chain employs TRBV19 and TRBJ1-4, with D possibly being TRBD1 (5 bases). The CDR3 has 15 residues. Germline lookup yields CDR1 LNHDA and CDR2 SQIVND (reference sequence). Trimming took 8 bases from V and 1 from J, leaving 14 bases between them. The CDR3 nucleotides read TGTGCCAGTGGAGGGCCGACAGAAACTAATGAAAAACTGTTTTTT. Its translation is CASGGPTETNEKLFF.

V is TRBV25-1 and J is TRBJ2-6, with 7 bases aligning to TRBD1. The CDR3 is 16 amino acids. Germline V gene lookup returns CDR1 MGHDK and CDR2 SYGVNS. V gave up 6 bases and J gave up 1 base; unmatched junction bases: 6. Here the CDR3 reads CASSEPGQSGANVLTF. CDR3 DNA sequence: TGTGCCAGCAGCGAGCCGGGACAGTCTGGGGCCAACGTCCTGACTTTC.

On this clone itself: Different DNA sequences within this sample yield the same CDR3. The J gene is TRBJ1-3, the V gene TRBV28; possible D gene TRBD1, 6 bases. This CDR3 comprises 14 residues. Per germline, CDR1 MDHEN and CDR2 SYDVKM. V dropped 3 bases and J dropped 2 bases, with 8 bases sitting between them. CDR3 sequence: CASSFRGPGNTIYF. For the CDR3, the DNA is TGTGCCAGCAGTTTTCGGGGGCCTGGAAACACCATATATTTT.

The chain couples TRBV7-6 to TRBJ2-5, with 11 bases matching TRBD2. Germline V gives CDR1 SGHVS, CDR2 FNYEAQ. The CDR3 has 17 amino acids. The J segment lost 2 bases and the V segment lost 5 bases, leaving 10 bases of the junction unmatched. The CDR3 is CASSPTFRTSGQETQYF. The CDR3 DNA sequence: TGTGCCAGCAGCCCTACATTCAGGACTAGCGGGCAAGAGACCCAGTACTTC.

This sequence joins TRBV19 and TRBJ2-5, with D perhaps matching TRBD2 (5 bases). Trimming took off 4 bases at V and 5 bases at J, with 20 bases between the two ends. The CDR3 totals 16 residues. Germline V gene sequence: CDR1 LNHDA, CDR2 SQIVND (reference sequence). This CDR3 is CASSNTGRGIRETQYF. DNA for the CDR3: TGTGCCAGTAGTAATACGGGCCGAGGGATTCGGGAGACCCAGTACTTC.

V gene TRBV2 combines with J gene TRBJ2-5; tentatively, D is TRBD2 (7 bases). From germline, CDR1 is SNHLY and CDR2 FYNNEI. The CDR3 runs to 15 residues. The V end lost 4 bases, the J end lost 2 bases, and 14 bases lay between the germline ends. CDR3 residues: CASSVEGGGQETQYF. The CDR3 DNA is TGTGCCAGCAGTGTTGAGGGAGGGGGGCAAGAGACCCAGTACTTC.

This chain links TRBV2 with TRBJ1-2, with D possibly TRBD1 on 5 matching bases. Trimming took 7 bases from V and 4 from J, leaving 19 bases between them. Germline lookup yields CDR1 SNHLY and CDR2 FYNNEI. The length of the CDR3 is 15 residues. CDR3 residues: CASNLQGASSYGYTF. DNA of the CDR3: TGTGCCAGCAATCTCCAGGGAGCCTCTTCCTATGGCTACACCTTC.

In regard to this clone: In the same sample, other DNA sequences code for this CDR3. J is TRBJ1-1 and V is TRBV10-3; no definite D call. V was trimmed by 0 bases and J by 1 base, leaving 6 bases between them. CDR3 size: 14 residues. The V gene's germline CDR1 is ENHRY and CDR2 SYGVKD. The chain's CDR3 is CAISESGRNTEAFF. CDR3 in DNA: TGTGCCATCAGTGAGTCCGGACGGAACACTGAAGCTTTCTTT.

The chain recombines TRBV7-2 with TRBJ1-2, with 7 positions matching TRBD1. CDR1 SGHTA and CDR2 FQGNSA come from the germline V gene. This CDR3 is built from 15 residues. J was trimmed by 2 bases and V by 1 base; bases with no gene match: 4. DNA of the CDR3: TGTGCCAGCAGCTTAGTGGGACAGAGAAACTATGGCTACACCTTC. The encoded protein is CASSLVGQRNYGYTF.

The chain recombines TRBV5-6 with TRBJ2-5, with D perhaps matching TRBD1 or TRBD2 (5 bases each). CDR1 and CDR2 from the germline V gene are SGHDT and YYEEEE. The length of the CDR3 is 17 residues. The V end was cut by 0 bases, the J end by 2 bases, with 17 bases between. The CDR3 nucleotides read TGTGCCAGCAGCTTGGGGTTTGGCCCGGGGCAGCAAGAGACCCAGTACTTC. This sequence encodes CASSLGFGPGQQETQYF.

This chain joins TRBV19 and TRBJ1-5; D ambiguous. In germline, CDR1 is LNHDA, CDR2 SQIVND (reference sequence). Trimming removed 6 bases at V and 0 bases at J, with 15 bases between. The CDR3 is 16 residues long. CDR3 DNA: TGTGCCAGTAGCAAACGGGCCCCCGTTAGCAATCAGCCCCAGCATTTT. This translates into CASSKRAPVSNQPQHF.